One sample yielded the 15 T cell receptor beta chains listed below, sequenced in a study of T cells in Graves' hyperthyroidism and ophthalmopathy. The investigators amplified TCR beta CDR3 regions from RNA transcripts. When the TCR CDR3 underwent first-round RT-PCR, the HTBI primer set was used. Each CDR3 protein gets one entry after TCRdb re-called the multiplex PCR reads with MiXCR. The sample carries approximately 520,000 distinct CDR3 sequences, approximately 24% recorded once. The sequenced sample consisted of blood. The receptors originated from a woman aged 30 to 39 with Graves' ophthalmopathy.

This clonotype was detected many times. The V gene is TRBV12-3 or TRBV12-4, the J gene TRBJ1-5; D is perhaps TRBD1 (6 bases). With 5 bases removed from V and 2 bases from J, the gap between germline ends came to 16 bases. This CDR3 comprises 16 residues. The CDR3 reads CASSMTGQAGNQPQHF. CDR3 sequence (DNA): TGTGCCAGCAGTATGACAGGTCAGGCGGGCAATCAGCCCCAGCATTTT.

This clonotype was seen repeatedly, ten times or more. The chain joins TRBV2 to TRBJ2-7; TRBD2 agrees at 9 bases. Germline lookup yields CDR1 SNHLY and CDR2 FYNNEI. The CDR3 sequence is 15 residues long. The V segment lost 5 bases and the J segment 0 bases; nucleotides outside the gene matches: 5. The CDR3 DNA is TGTGCCAGCAGTCGAGCGGGGGGCCCCTCCTACGAGCAGTACTTC. Its translation: CASSRAGGPSYEQYF.

The chain has TRBV2 and TRBJ1-2; D might be TRBD1 (5 bases). Germline V gene data show CDR1 as SNHLY and CDR2 as FYNNEI. This CDR3 has 14 amino acids. V was trimmed by 10 bases and J by 0 bases, leaving 15 bases between them. Written as DNA, the CDR3 is TGTGCCACGGGGGAACAGAATTCTAACTATGGCTACACCTTC. Protein sequence: CATGEQNSNYGYTF.

At least ten counts were recorded for this clonotype. For the CDR3, the DNA is TGCAGCGCTCTCCCGCCGACAAACTATGGCTACACCTTC. Amino acids: CSALPPTNYGYTF. The V gene is TRBV29-1, the J gene TRBJ1-2, with D unclear. Germline CDR1 is SQVTM and CDR2 is ANQGSEA. This CDR3 is 13 amino acids long. Trimming shortened V by 7 bases and J by 2 bases, and 14 bases separated the two germline ends. The complete variable domain, with remaining parts taken from reference TRBV29-1 and TRBJ1-2, reads SAVISQKPSRDICQRGTSLTIQCQVDSQVTMMFWYRQQPGQSLTLIATANQGSEATYESGFVIDKFPISRPNLTFSTLTVSNMSPEDSSIYLCSALPPTNYGYTFGSGTRLTVV.

The rearrangement links TRBV20-1 to TRBJ1-2; 9 bases fit TRBD1. This CDR3 is built from 12 residues. With V trimmed by 5 bases and J by 3 bases, 1 base remained unmatched. CDR1 is DFQATT and CDR2 is SNEGSKA in the germline V gene (reference sequence). CDR3 in amino acids: CSAGDRDYGYTF. The CDR3 coding sequence is TGCAGTGCTGGGGACAGGGACTATGGCTACACCTTC.

In this sample, this clonotype turned up many times. This rearrangement joins TRBV10-2 to TRBJ1-5, with D possibly TRBD1 on 5 matching bases. In germline, CDR1 is WSHSY, CDR2 SAAADI. The V and J ends lost 6 bases and 2 bases respectively, with 17 bases between them. The CDR3 is 16 residues long. Here the CDR3 DNA reads TGCGCCAGCAGGGACTCGGGGGGATCGGGCAATCAGCCCCAGCATTTT. Amino acid sequence: CASRDSGGSGNQPQHF.

This clonotype has ten or more counts. The chain is built from TRBV28 and TRBJ2-7; D not certain. Germline CDR1 MDHEN, CDR2 SYDVKM. This CDR3 spans 14 amino acids. The V end was cut by 2 bases, the J end by 0 bases, with 8 bases between. The CDR3 nucleotides are TGTGCCAGCAGTTTAAGCTGGAGCTCCTACGAGCAGTACTTC. This translates into CASSLSWSSYEQYF.

The J gene is TRBJ2-7, the V gene TRBV28; D may match TRBD1 or TRBD2 (7 bases each). This CDR3 has 14 amino acids. The V and J ends lost 4 bases and 5 bases respectively, with 15 bases between them. Germline loops: CDR1 MDHEN, CDR2 SYDVKM. The CDR3 sequence is CASSWGGGNDEQYF. The CDR3 region has the DNA TGTGCCAGCAGTTGGGGAGGGGGCAACGACGAGCAGTACTTC. Supplemented by reference TRBV28 and TRBJ2-7, the full variable domain reads DVKVTQSSRYLVKRTGEKVFLECVQDMDHENMFWYRQDPGLGLRLIYFSYDVKMKEKGDIPEGYSVSREKKERFSLILESASTNQTSMYLCASSWGGGNDEQYFGPGTRLTVT.

At least ten counts were recorded for this clonotype. The chain carries TRBV27 and TRBJ1-5; no reliable D call. In germline, CDR1 is MNHEY, CDR2 SMNVEV (reference sequence). Trimming removed 2 bases at V and 2 bases at J, with 10 bases between. The CDR3 extends over 15 amino acids. DNA of the CDR3: TGTGCCAGCAGTTTAAAGGGAGTTTGCAATCAGCCCCAGCATTTT. Its translation is CASSLKGVCNQPQHF.

This clonotype occurred many times. V usage is TRBV27 and J usage is TRBJ2-7; 9 bases line up with TRBD2. The CDR3 sequence is 15 residues long. The J segment lost 3 bases and the V segment lost 5 bases, leaving 8 bases of the junction unmatched. Germline CDR1 reads MNHEY; CDR2 reads SMNVEV (reference sequence). The CDR3 DNA reads as TGTGCCAGCAGTATCCCGGGACTAGCCGTCTACGAGCAGTACTTC. This gives the protein CASSIPGLAVYEQYF.

This clonotype showed up just a few times. A much larger clone sits a single nucleotide away, making a read error possible. The genes are TRBV12-3 or TRBV12-4 and TRBJ1-2, with 9 bases that match TRBD1. The CDR3 runs 13 residues. The CDR3 loop is CTSSTDRGYGYTF. In DNA form, the CDR3 reads TGTACCAGCAGTACGGACAGGGGCTATGGCTACACCTTC.

In its sample, this clonotype was seen many times. The rearrangement joins TRBV2 to TRBJ1-1; D gene unclear. The CDR3 spans 10 residues. CDR1 SNHLY and CDR2 FYNNEI come from the germline V gene. Trimming removed 3 bases from V and 7 bases from J, with 3 bases in between. The DNA for the CDR3 is TGTGCCAGCAGTGATTTTGAAGCTTTCTTT. This gives the protein CASSDFEAFF.

The chain couples TRBV15 to TRBJ2-2, with D possibly matching TRBD2 (5 bases). This CDR3 comprises 14 residues. V was shortened by 11 bases and J by 5 bases, with 18 bases between the two germline ends. Germline V gives CDR1 LNHNV, CDR2 YYDKDF (reference sequence). The CDR3, as DNA: TGTGCCGCGGCCGGGGAGATAGGGACCGGGGAGCTGTTTTTT. This translates into CAAAGEIGTGELFF.

The sample holds many counts of this clonotype. The chain has TRBV6-1 and TRBJ2-5; D ambiguous. Trimming cost V 2 bases and J 1 base, with 11 bases left between them. Per germline, CDR1 MNHNS and CDR2 SASEGT. The CDR3 sequence is 15 residues long. The DNA of the CDR3 is TGTGCCAGCAGTGAAATCGGACGGCTCCAAGAGACCCAGTACTTC. Amino acids: CASSEIGRLQETQYF.

This clonotype showed up just once. The V gene is TRBV6-5, the J gene TRBJ2-7; D could derive from TRBD1 or TRBD2 (5 bases each). The CDR3 consists of 15 residues. V lost 0 bases, J lost 0 bases, and 9 bases lay in between. Looked up from germline, CDR1 is MNHEY and CDR2 is SVGAGI. For the CDR3, the DNA is TGTGCCAGCAGTTACTCGAGGGACCCCTCCTACGAGCAGTACTTC. Amino acid sequence: CASSYSRDPSYEQYF.